This section outlines one TCR beta chain sequence together with its context. The antigen it binds to is not known. No qualities accompany the bases; no much larger clone lies one base away. This sample is drawn from a study of a mutant IDH1 vaccine in newly diagnosed glioma listed by TCRdb under 2021. Regarding the research as a whole: Of the roughly 33 treated patients, approximately 60% were male and roughly 38% were female, and a mean age of approximately 40 years was recorded. Before enrollment, patients had received standard therapy of radiotherapy alone, temozolomide alone, or radiochemotherapy with temozolomide; most received the combination. Peripheral blood was collected at six visits: V03 (baseline), V05, V07, V10, V12 and V13. For exploratory analyses, longitudinal TCRB deep sequencing was carried out in 25 to 30 treated patients wherever samples were available. What the work shows at the level of the full study, not this receptor alone: Availability determined which PBMC samples were chosen for TCRB deep sequencing. Pseudoprogression appeared unrelated to alterations in the top peripheral T cell clonotypes detected by TCRB sequencing. The authors noted that analyses of patient blood samples could not be reproduced because of sample limitations. Immune responses induced by the vaccine were seen in roughly 95% of patients across multiple MHC alleles.

The V end loses 5 bases and the J end loses 1 base, and a stretch of 16 bases separates them. The CDR3 contains 15 residues, cysteine and phenylalanine counted. The CDR3 DNA has 45 bases and is translated from base 1. Taken from the germline V gene, the CDR1 and CDR2 loops are SGHRS and YFSETQ. In light of the paper, this sample's time point label describes: baseline, week 1 (first vaccination visit). The treatment or condition tag for this specimen amounts to: pre-vaccination baseline after standard-of-care therapy. All donors had newly diagnosed IDH1-mutant astrocytomas of WHO grade 3 or 4 that showed loss of nuclear ATRX. The samples were drawn from NOA16, a multicentre, single-arm, open-label phase I trial in Germany that tested a mutant IDH1 peptide vaccine in humans for the first time. For immunogenicity testing, the blood drawn at visit V03 was used as the baseline sample. Genomic DNA for TCRB sequencing was isolated from EDTA blood with the DNeasy Blood and Tissue Kit.

The library was produced with the immunoSEQ multiplex PCR assay. Rearranged TCR beta chain sequences were amplified using the hsTCRB Kit according to the manufacturer's protocol. An Illumina MiSeq was used to sequence the TCRB libraries. Under the source paper's analysis protocol: The proprietary platform of the kit vendor was used for demultiplexing, trimming and gene mapping. TCRdb holds this immuneACCESS table with in-frame rearrangements only. Some clones are missing; in checked studies, unresolved V genes explain under half, and the rest has no known cause. That table supplies the V and J calls and clone size; D and trimming were determined from the DNA. This sample comprises tens of thousands of clones, over 75% of them detected only once. The top ten constitute 5% to 5.5% of the sample.

The chain employs TRBV5-1 and TRBJ2-7; possibly the D gene is TRBD1, per 7 matching bases. Sequenced material: PBMCs, taken from a glioma patient treated with radiotherapy, temozolomide or both. This sequence was found in a man aged 40-55 years with glioma. Some clones in this sample may be carry-over from other donors' samples. The CDR3 amino acid sequence is: CASREEGQPSYEQYF. The DNA sequence is TGCGCCAGCAGAGAGGAGGGACAGCCTTCCTACGAGCAGTACTTC.